This passage covers 20 T cell receptor beta chains from one sample sequenced in a study of blood T cell repertoires in COVID-19. TCRdb keeps only in-frame clones here, not all; method: immunoSEQ multiplex PCR. In the table there are around 200,000 clones, approximately 83% of which are singletons. Sequenced sample: peripheral blood. The receptor set was obtained from a human donor with active or convalescent COVID-19. The donor label of this sample is uncertain.

V and J are TRBV30 and TRBJ2-1; a possible D gene is TRBD2 (5 bases). Germline V gene data show CDR1 as GTSNPN and CDR2 as SVGIG (reference sequence). V lost 3 bases to trimming and J lost 9 bases, with 12 bases between them. There are 12 residues in the CDR3. The CDR3 nucleotides are TGTGCCTGGAGATGGGGAGTTACTGAGCAGTTCTTC. Encoded protein: CAWRWGVTEQFF.

J is TRBJ1-4 and V is TRBV6-2 or TRBV6-3; 7 bases line up with TRBD1. The CDR3 sequence is 16 residues long. The V gene's germline CDR1 is MNHEY and CDR2 SVGEGT. V shed 0 bases and J 4 bases; nucleotides not matched to a gene: 5. Written as DNA, the CDR3 is TGTGCCAGCAGTTACTCGAGGGGGCGGAGTAATGAAAAACTGTTTTTT. It translates to CASSYSRGRSNEKLFF.

The rearrangement joins TRBV15 to TRBJ2-4, with a possible D match to TRBD2 (5 bases). The V end lost 8 bases, the J end lost 0 bases, and 11 bases lay between the germline ends. Germline V gene data show CDR1 as LNHNV and CDR2 as YYDKDF (reference sequence). CDR3 length: 14 amino acids. The DNA of the CDR3 is TGTGCCACCTTCGCCGGGGTAGCCAAAAACATTCAGTACTTC. Its protein product is CATFAGVAKNIQYF.

This chain connects TRBV5-5 to TRBJ2-2; 9 bases line up with TRBD2. The CDR3 covers 16 residues. CDR1 is SGHKS, CDR2 YYEKEE, per germline (reference sequence). With 3 bases clipped from V and 3 bases from J, the junction kept 6 bases outside the gene matches. The CDR3: CASSSSTSGYTGELFF. The CDR3 DNA is TGTGCCAGCAGCTCCTCGACTAGCGGCTACACCGGGGAGCTGTTTTTT.

This clone was picked up a small number of times. The gene calls are TRBV19 and TRBJ1-3; the D is unclear. CDR1 is LNHDA, CDR2 SQIVND, per germline (reference sequence). The CDR3 extends over 14 amino acids. Trimming took 8 bases from V and 3 from J, leaving 14 bases between them. CDR3 nucleotides: TGTGCCAGTGAGGAAGCGGATCTTGGAAACACCATATATTTT. Its translation: CASEEADLGNTIYF. The full variable domain, its missing parts supplied by reference TRBV19 and TRBJ1-3, is DGGITQSPKYLFRKEGQNVTLSCEQNLNHDAMYWYRQDPGQGLRLIYYSQIVNDFQKGDIAEGYSVSREKKESFPLTVTSAQKNPTAFYLCASEEADLGNTIYFGEGSWLTVV.

This clone was recorded once. This CDR3 reads CASSQDLAEVRYGYTF. The CDR3 nucleotides read TGCGCCAGCAGCCAAGATCTGGCCGAGGTCCGCTATGGCTACACCTTC. V is TRBV4-1 and J is TRBJ1-2; D call uncertain. Germline V gene data show CDR1 as MGHRA and CDR2 as YSYEKL. The CDR3 has 16 amino acids. Trimming left V 0 bases short and J 4 bases short, with 15 bases between.

The V call is TRBV28, the J call TRBJ1-4; D might be TRBD1 (6 bases). The CDR3 is 13 amino acids. V lost 10 bases to trimming and J lost 10 bases, with 19 bases between them. CDR1 is MDHEN, CDR2 SYDVKM, per germline. This CDR3 reads CAILSGDRGKLFF. Here the CDR3 DNA reads TGTGCCATCCTATCAGGGGATCGTGGAAAACTGTTTTTT.

The chain joins TRBV6-5 to TRBJ2-1; 12 bases fit TRBD2. The CDR3 totals 14 residues. V lost 11 bases and J lost 6; bases outside the gene matches: 8. Per the germline V gene, CDR1 is MNHEY and CDR2 is SVGAGI. The CDR3 loop reads CAARSSGGANEQFF. The CDR3 DNA is TGTGCCGCCCGCTCTAGCGGGGGGGCCAATGAGCAGTTCTTC.

This sequence joins TRBV10-3 and TRBJ2-3; 7 bases fit TRBD1. The CDR3 extends over 14 amino acids. Germline CDR1 ENHRY, CDR2 SYGVKD. V trimming: 10 bases; J trimming: 2 bases; junction bases outside the gene matches: 9. DNA for the CDR3: TGTGCCACCCTCGAGGGACAGTACACAGATACGCAGTATTTT. Residues: CATLEGQYTDTQYF.

The V gene is TRBV5-1, the J gene TRBJ1-4, with D perhaps matching TRBD1 (5 bases). Germline loops: CDR1 SGHRS, CDR2 YFSETQ. The CDR3 contains 16 residues. Trimming took 0 bases from V and 1 from J, leaving 10 bases between them. The CDR3 bases are TGCGCCAGCAGCTTGGCGGCAGGGTTAACTAATGAAAAACTGTTTTTT. Translated: CASSLAAGLTNEKLFF.

The chain is built from TRBV7-9 and TRBJ2-1; D remains unclear. CDR1 is SEHNR, CDR2 FQNEAQ, per germline (reference sequence). V lost 5 bases, J lost 4 bases, and 6 bases lay in between. The CDR3 consists of 12 residues. The CDR3 region is CASSRLYNEQFF. The CDR3 DNA is TGTGCCAGCAGCCGTCTGTACAATGAGCAGTTCTTC.

The chain joins TRBV6-4 to TRBJ1-2; 8 bases are a match to TRBD1. Germline values: CDR1 MRHNA, CDR2 SNTAGT. With 2 bases clipped from V and 4 bases from J, the junction kept 9 bases outside the gene matches. This CDR3 has 16 amino acids. The CDR3 DNA sequence: TGTGCCAGCAGTGACCATCCTGGACAGGGACGCTATGGCTACACCTTC. Protein: CASSDHPGQGRYGYTF.

The V call is TRBV28, the J call TRBJ1-1; D is undetermined. Trimming pared 7 bases from V and 11 bases from J, leaving 14 bases between. The CDR3 contains 11 residues. Germline CDR1 is MDHEN and CDR2 is SYDVKM. This CDR3 is CASTDQRVAFF. CDR3 bases: TGTGCCAGCACCGATCAGCGGGTCGCTTTCTTT.

The V and J genes are TRBV18 and TRBJ2-7; the match to TRBD2 covers 7 bases. V dropped 4 bases and J dropped 4; count of bases not matched to a gene: 13. CDR3 size: 16 residues. Looked up from germline, CDR1 is KGHSH and CDR2 is LQKENI. The CDR3 protein is CASSLQAGRGVYEQYF. CDR3 DNA sequence: TGTGCCAGCTCACTCCAAGCGGGGAGGGGAGTTTACGAGCAGTACTTC.

The rearrangement uses TRBV5-1 and TRBJ2-3; 10 positions match TRBD2. This CDR3 region has 22 residues. With V trimmed by 4 bases and J by 0 bases, 23 bases remained unmatched. Germline CDR1 reads SGHRS; CDR2 reads YFSETQ. This chain's CDR3 is CASSLPEGRILAGVGSTDTQYF. The CDR3 coding sequence is TGCGCCAGCAGCCTCCCAGAGGGGCGGATTCTAGCGGGAGTTGGGAGCACAGATACGCAGTATTTT.

CDR3: CASSLLQGENTGELFF. The CDR3 DNA reads as TGTGCCAGCTCACTCCTACAGGGTGAGAACACCGGGGAGCTGTTTTTT. The J gene is TRBJ2-2, the V gene TRBV18; D possibly corresponds to TRBD1 (6 bases). V was cut by 4 bases and J by 1 base, with 13 bases left in between. Germline V gene sequence: CDR1 KGHSH, CDR2 LQKENI. CDR3 length equals 16 residues.

Only one count was recorded for this clone. V usage is TRBV4-1 and J usage is TRBJ2-1; a possible D gene is TRBD1 (6 bases). Germline-derived CDR1 and CDR2 are MGHRA and YSYEKL. The CDR3 is 16 amino acids. The germline V and J ends were trimmed by 2 bases and 0 bases, with 11 bases remaining between them. The chain's CDR3 is CASSQFQGSSYNEQFF. CDR3 nucleotides: TGCGCCAGCAGCCAATTCCAGGGGAGCTCCTACAATGAGCAGTTCTTC.

The J gene is TRBJ2-5, the V gene TRBV5-4, with a weak D call TRBD1 (6 bases). CDR1 is SGHNT and CDR2 is YYREEE in the germline V gene (reference sequence). This CDR3 is built from 15 residues. Trimming shortened V by 0 bases and J by 5 bases, and 14 bases separated the two germline ends. Here the CDR3 DNA reads TGTGCCAGCAGCTTGGGGGGGCTAGAGGGGGAGACCCAGTACTTC. This sequence encodes CASSLGGLEGETQYF.

The chain joins TRBV5-1 to TRBJ1-6; unclear D gene. The ends were cut back, 1 base at V and 2 bases at J, with 7 bases in the middle. Germline V CDR1 and CDR2: SGHRS, YFSETQ. The CDR3 has 15 amino acids. The CDR3 DNA reads as TGCGCCAGCAGCTTGCAGGCGCCCTATAATTCACCCCTCCACTTT. This sequence encodes CASSLQAPYNSPLHF.

V usage is TRBV2 and J usage is TRBJ2-5, with D perhaps TRBD2 (6 bases). Per the germline V gene, CDR1 is SNHLY and CDR2 is FYNNEI. The length of the CDR3 is 14 residues. Trimming stripped 8 bases from V and 2 bases from J, with 15 bases between. DNA of the CDR3: TGTGCCAGCGGGCGGGGCACTCAGCAAGAGACCCAGTACTTC. As protein: CASGRGTQQETQYF.